This T cell receptor beta chain was obtained from a study of OX40 agonist ivuxolimab in advanced cancers. Assay: immunoSEQ multiplex PCR; the TCRdb copy retains only in-frame clones and omits some. The data show tens of thousands of clones, 75% to 90% seen once. General study results and limits: Partial responders at 0.1-3.0 mg/kg had among the lowest clonal expansion.

To note about this clone: Antigen specificity is unknown.

Germline V CDR1 and CDR2: MNHEY, SMNVEV (reference sequence). The V segment lost 5 bases and the J segment 1 base; nucleotides outside the gene matches: 2. The CDR3 runs to 15 residues. The receptor was isolated from an adult with an advanced solid tumor such as melanoma, head and neck, liver or kidney cancer. The genes are TRBV27 and TRBJ2-5; 12 bases line up with TRBD2. Material: CD4+ or CD8+ T cells sorted from blood, obtained in a trial of the OX40 agonist ivuxolimab. The CDR3 DNA reads as TGTGCCAGCAGTCCGGGACTAGCGGGCCAAGAGACCCAGTACTTC. It is translated as CASSPGLAGQETQYF.